This T cell receptor beta chain appears in the sequencing data of a study of cytomegalovirus exposure and HLA in healthy donors (TCRdb year 2017). About the study as a whole: An earlier analysis of 587 of the donors reported about 300 Gb of sequence data and 100 million to 120 million unique TCR beta sequences obtained from some 200 million T cells. An early release covering approximately 600 HLA-typed donors comprised 250 to 350 gigabases of sequencing data and 85 million to 100 million unique TCR sequences. All discovery cohort repertoires had been generated using a single sequencing platform. The study aimed to test whether cataloging public T cell receptors could reveal signatures of past pathogen exposure. Because of strong linkage in the cohort, roughly five DR-DQ haplotypes were treated as single units for association and clustering. In a later analysis, previously published TCR beta repertoires from 666 donors were re-analyzed and high-resolution HLA genotyping was added so that TCR occurrence patterns could be studied. To predict cytomegalovirus infection status, the study brought together high-throughput TCR immunosequencing, statistical association of individual TCRs with disease status, and machine learning. The study used immunosequencing to profile the T cell repertoires of several hundred subjects and linked those repertoires to cytomegalovirus serostatus. Alongside the repertoire data, information on donor age, sex, ethnicity and CMV serostatus was compiled. A later genetic analysis took genome-wide SNP genotypes for about 65% of the roughly 670 donors and used that subset as a discovery cohort. A separate validation cohort of roughly 110 different subjects was used in addition to the roughly 700-subject first cohort. Of the 350 to 450 genotyped donors, over 65% fell in the genetic ancestry cluster associated with self-reported Caucasian donors. An earlier analysis of a few hundred of the donors applied high-throughput TCR beta sequencing to assess whether each TCR beta V gene segment acted as functional or pseudogenic. The number of typed donors differed by locus: roughly 620-640 for A, B, C, DRB1 and DQB1; 522 for DQA1; 606 for DPA1; and roughly 450 for DPB1. Rather than drawing on any new phenotypic data, the later analysis identified candidate immune exposures from TCR beta sequences and the way those sequences occurred across donors. HLA typing included class I and class II loci at four-digit resolution. Across some 400 genotyped donors of the cohort, an average of approximately 220,000 unique TCR beta nucleotide sequences per donor were sequenced, and roughly 20% of those sequences were non-productive. The full study reports these points: The study gave a list of 150 to 200 TCR beta chains associated with cytomegalovirus. In a later analysis, HLA-associated TCR beta chains were found to be more clonally expanded and to have lower generation probabilities than equally common non-associated chains. A later analysis found that TCR association rates varied across HLA loci, with DRB1 alleles showing the most associated TCRs and HLA-C alleles the fewest. Immune exposure information for the cohort was limited to CMV serostatus. Roughly uniform sequencing depth across donors was assumed in presence/absence analyses, although this assumption may not hold. A group of highly shared sequence variants was considered likely to be a technical artifact of the sequencing pipeline. A further reported finding was that TCR beta sequences accurately predicted the HLA-A and HLA-B alleles for most subjects in the first cohort. The earlier analysis of fewer than 750 of the donors excluded 15 to 20 rarely observed V segments, including chromosome 9 orphons, because counts were too low. In both the original and validation cohorts, the classifier was reported to diagnose cytomegalovirus status with high specificity and sensitivity. The cohort was sequenced for TCR beta chains only, and without alpha or paired-chain data the features that could be detected were limited. Correlated functional status among segregating V segments might reflect linkage disequilibrium, but an unknown experimental factor could not be ruled out. The 87-base-pair reads could not distinguish some IMGT-functional V segments, including TRBV6-2 and TRBV6-3, so those segments were excluded. A later genetic analysis associated a missense DCLRE1C variant with V-gene and J-gene trimming of TCR beta chains, and an independent cohort replicated the association. Three of the identified cytomegalovirus-associated TCR beta chains were confirmed in vitro to be specific for cytomegalovirus antigens. A later analysis reported that several top co-occurrence clusters appeared linked to parvovirus B19, influenza, CMV and Epstein-Barr virus. The authors suggested that the approach could potentially be extended to other disease states and immunological phenotypes. In an earlier analysis of some 500 of the donors, most TCR beta V segments appeared in productive rearrangements about 87% or about 30% of the time, broadly matching IMGT annotations. HLA typing was unavailable for some donors at each locus, so association tests used only the typed subset. Assigning TCR associations to individual alleles was difficult when HLA alleles, especially DR and DQ, strongly co-occurred. According to a later analysis, most CMV-associated TCR beta chains appeared to be HLA-restricted, and the HLA associations seemed to be driven largely by CMV exposure. In a later genetic analysis, fewer N-insertions in productive TCRs were reported among donors in an Asian-associated ancestry cluster than the roughly 700-donor mean. At a false discovery rate of 0.05, a later analysis linked fewer than 20,000 TCR beta sequences to specific HLA alleles. Across donors, most TCR sequences were observed very rarely, whereas some public TCRs were present in many individuals.

This clone was detected only once. The target of this receptor is not known. No base qualities exist here, and no much larger clone lies one base off it. According to the germline V gene (reference sequence), CDR1 reads SEHNR and CDR2 reads FQNEAQ. The cysteine opens and the phenylalanine closes a CDR3 of 15 amino acids. Left in the record is the CDR3 DNA by itself, 45 bases read in frame from the first base. V and J lose 5 bases and 1 base, and a span of 14 bases separates them. Libraries were built with the immunoSEQ multiplex PCR assay. For the multiplex PCR, a mixture combining 60 forward primers for TCR Vbeta segments and 13 reverse primers for TCR Jbeta segments was used. Amplification of the CDR3 region of rearranged TCR beta genes was performed with a multiplex PCR assay on genomic DNA. The amplified TCR beta libraries were sequenced on the Illumina HiSeq System as 87-base-pair reads. The original pipeline was this. Across the 666 repertoires, a later analysis counted approximately 75 million unique TCR beta chains, around 11 million of which were shared by at least two donors. Raw reads were error-corrected and collapsed into unique sequences with a nearest-neighbor algorithm that merged closely related sequences to remove PCR and sequencing errors. Alignment of CDR3 sequences to IMGT reference sequences was used to assign V, D and J gene segments. For a sequence to be retained, at least a six-nucleotide match to both a V gene segment and a J gene segment was required. Rearrangements were called productive when the CDR3 lacked stop codons and stayed in frame with V and J; all others were non-productive. CDR3 was defined according to IMGT convention as the region running from the second conserved V-encoded cysteine to the conserved J-encoded phenylalanine. Sequences without an unambiguous match to a single V gene segment were excluded from the earlier analysis of 500 to 700 of the donors. In an earlier analysis of roughly 600 of the donors, a V segment was called functional when productive rearrangements were above 56.7%, and segregating when the standard deviation between donors exceeded 5%. To diagnose cytomegalovirus status from the catalog of TCR beta chain sequences, a statistical classification framework was built. In a later analysis, V and J genes were assigned by comparing TCR nucleotide sequences against IMGT/GENE-DB human TR gene sequences. In a later analysis, CDR3 sequences and most-parsimonious VDJ recombination scenarios were assigned using the TCRdist pipeline. In a later analysis, each TCR beta chain was defined by its CDR3 amino acid sequence together with its V-gene family, and reads without a unique V-gene family were excluded. To address suspected cross-contamination and a sequencing artifact, a later analysis removed roughly 580 highly shared, low-generation-probability nucleotide sequences. A later analysis calculated a clonal expansion index for each public chain from normalized within-repertoire ranks of inferred template counts. Generation probabilities in a later analysis came from a VDJ recombination model fitted to out-of-frame rearrangements, and those results were checked against IGoR. In a later analysis, TCR-TCR, TCR-HLA and TCR-CMV co-occurrence was scored with hypergeometric tests, and a repertoire-size bias correction was applied to TCR pairs. False discovery rates were estimated in a later analysis by permuting HLA or CMV assignments 20 times. In a later analysis, co-occurring TCRs were grouped with DBSCAN, and TCRdist sequence similarity was added when clustering was performed within HLA-allele-positive subsets. Co-occurrence clustering excluded repertoires with fewer than 30,000 or more than 120,000 public chains, plus five with anomalous nucleotide sharing. In TCRdb, the immuneACCESS table is reduced to in-frame sequences with V and J assigned. These tables do not hold every clone; where another copy was compared, an unresolved V gene accounts for under half, and the others remain unexplained. V and J calls plus clone size are reproduced from that table; the DNA served to infer D and trimming. The sample contains about 88,000 clones, roughly three quarters of them found a single time. The ten largest make up about 2.9% of the sample.

The cohort consisted of 600 to 700 healthy bone marrow donors. All cohort members were sampled while nominally healthy, although unrecorded immune exposures were likely present. The donor tested CMV seronegative, placing the donor among the 300 to 400 seronegative members of the cohort. A peripheral blood sample was provided by each donor, and peripheral blood mononuclear cells were used for TCR beta sequencing. Genomic DNA was extracted from the blood cell samples with the Qiagen DNeasy Blood Extraction Kit. Sequenced sample: PBMCs. This TCR was recovered from a man aged 30 to 45 in good health and CMV-seronegative. Rearrangement joined TRBV7-9 to TRBJ1-1; the D gene is possibly TRBD1, with 5 bases matching. The CDR3 amino acid sequence is: CASSPKVTANTEAFF. In nucleotide form, the sequence is TGTGCCAGCAGCCCCAAGGTGACAGCGAACACTGAAGCTTTCTTT.